This T cell receptor beta chain stems from a study of spatial heterogeneity in lung cancer. Time point given: sample taken at primary tumor resection. General observations from the study: Mutation tallies in tumors tracked expanded intratumoral alpha and beta TCR counts.

TCRdb processed the 5' RACE reads anew with MiXCR; each CDR3 protein has one entry. The sample comprises 2,500 to 3,000 distinct CDR3 sequences, 9.5% to 15% of which are singletons, and around 21% rests with the top ten. This clonotype is labeled as medium-sized. Its target is not known. The V gene's germline CDR1 is LGHNA and CDR2 YSLEER. The CDR3 is made up of 18 amino acids. Trimming took 7 bases from V and 0 from J, leaving 21 bases between them. The receptor comes from a male donor with early-stage non-small cell lung cancer. The rearrangement uses TRBV4-3 and TRBJ1-4; D uncertain. Specimen: lung tumor tissue, collected at surgery. CDR3 region: CASTKRSSRFATNEKLFF. DNA of the CDR3: TGCGCCAGCACCAAAAGATCGAGCCGATTTGCAACTAATGAAAAACTGTTTTTT.